Described below is a single T cell receptor beta chain sequence and its context. Per the original data handling: Using reference gene primer amplification, nucleated cell counts were estimated. Generated by immunoSEQ multiplex PCR, the TCRdb table keeps only in-frame clones and is missing some. The V and J calls and clone size come from that table; D and trimming were worked out from the DNA. The sample shows about 200,000 clones, about 88% of them seen only once. The entry originates in a study of blood T cell repertoires in COVID-19. Whole-study context: COVID-19 samples from acute and convalescent phases originated in the United States, Italy and Spain.

The CDR3 has 16 amino acids. V lost 7 bases to trimming and J lost 4 bases, with 22 bases between them. In germline, CDR1 is SNHLY, CDR2 FYNNEI. The clonotype originates from a woman of 80 years or more with acute or convalescent COVID-19. The chain carries TRBV2 and TRBJ1-2; D possibly corresponds to TRBD1 (6 bases). Specimen: peripheral blood. For the CDR3, the DNA is TGTGCCAGCAAATCCGACGGACAGAAACTAGTCTATGGCTACACCTTC. The encoded protein is CASKSDGQKLVYGYTF.